The clone carrying this T cell receptor (beta chain) was seen ten or more times. The antigen is undetermined. These data are taken from a study of neurological immune-mediated disorders. The cDNA came from 5'RACE with 10-nucleotide random UMIs. Over 160 million TCR-beta sequences from 15-18 subjects were obtained in each sequencing run. TCRdb redid the calling of the 5' RACE reads with MiXCR, one entry per CDR3 protein. This sample has about 66,000 distinct CDR3 sequences, with 4.5% to 5.5% found just once. Findings of the study overall: None of the CDR3 amino acid sequences of expanded clones were shared across subjects, and this suggested private repertoires in all groups. When repertoires were grouped phylogenetically, those of 18 of 34 multiple sclerosis patients fell into one related-CDR3 cluster, a possible signature.

Germline lookup yields CDR1 SEHNR and CDR2 FQNEAQ (reference sequence). CDR3 length: 16 residues. Trimming stripped 1 base from V and 4 bases from J, with 16 bases between. This TCR was sampled from a man aged 25-45 years with multiple sclerosis. Sample: PBMCs. The genes are TRBV7-9 and TRBJ1-2; D is uncertain. CDR3 sequence: CASSLGPLLGGYGYTF. Written as DNA, the CDR3 is TGTGCCAGCAGCTTAGGCCCCCTCCTTGGAGGCTATGGCTACACCTTC.